This T cell receptor beta chain was obtained from a study of control samples from healthy donors and cancer patients. Libraries were prepared by immunoSEQ multiplex PCR; TCRdb keeps only in-frame clonotypes and omits some of them. Among 150,000 to 200,000 clones listed, 70% to 90% were seen once. The V gene end was trimmed by 3 bases and the J gene end by 7 bases; junction bases not matched to a gene: 3. Germline V gives CDR1 SGHNT, CDR2 YYREEE (reference sequence). The CDR3 totals 14 residues. The sequencing sample was made of blood. The origin of this receptor is a man aged 18 to 29 in good health. The V and J genes are TRBV5-4 and TRBJ1-4, with 10 bases fitting TRBD1. CDR3 nucleotide sequence: TGTGCCAGCAGCTCGGACAGGGGGATTGAAAAACTGTTTTTT. This translates into CASSSDRGIEKLFF.